This T cell receptor (beta chain) was found in a study of breast tumors, draining lymph nodes, adjacent tissues (dated by TCRdb to the mid-2010s). With respect to the entire study: In breast cancer patients, the study compared the TCR beta repertoires of tumor, adjacent nontumor tissue and axillary lymph nodes. In human breast cancer, the study set out to assess how tumor, surrounding tissue and draining lymph node repertoires relate to one another and whether T cells might be exchanged between them.

Reads for this sample came from an Illumina HiSeq 2000. Multiplex PCR amplification was used to generate the TCR beta chain libraries. The amplified TCR beta chain products were analyzed by high-throughput sequencing. TCRdb itself trimmed the public reads at Q25 with fastp, ran MiXCR and retained productive beta chains. Duplicate CDR3 protein sequences are folded into a single record with the most common DNA and genes. This sample gives about 89,000 distinct CDR3 sequences in total; approximately 30% of them show up just once. Around 8.1% of the sample rests with the top ten. This clonotype was seen many times. Its target antigen remains unknown. The record has no base qualities; no much larger clone is one base away. The axillary draining lymph nodes of breast cancer patients were the source of the lymph node samples. Study-wide findings and limitations: Tumor T-cell repertoires showed less diversity than lymph node repertoires and more diversity than nontumor tissue repertoires, and tumor T-cell repertoires showed preferential V and J gene usage. The data were judged consistent with most tumor T cells deriving from the lymph node and then expanding within tumor tissue. The conclusion that tumor T cells originate in lymph nodes was presented as consistent with a hypothesis rather than as directly demonstrated. In luminal-like breast cancer, tumor and nontumor tissue repertoires resembled each other significantly more than in basal-like breast cancer.

This sequence originates from a female donor with breast cancer. Some clones in this sample may be carry-over from other donors' samples. Sequencing was performed on axillary lymph node tissue.

Here is the DNA: TGTGCCATCGCCCTGGGACAGGGGTACAATGAGCAGTTCTTC. This gives the protein CAIALGQGYNEQFF. The V gene is TRBV7-9 and the J gene is TRBJ2-1, and 10 junction bases match TRBD1. The CDR3 runs 14 amino acids, cysteine and phenylalanine included. Just the 42-base CDR3 DNA is kept, in frame starting at base 1. Compared with germline, V lacks 10 bases and J lacks 4 bases; bases without a gene match: 7. The germline V gene (reference sequence) sets CDR1 to SEHNR and CDR2 to FQNEAQ.